Listed here are 19 T cell receptor beta chains from one sample, sequenced in a study of blood T cell repertoires in COVID-19. This table comes from immunoSEQ multiplex PCR, and its TCRdb copy is limited to in-frame clones, with some not included. The repertoire holds about 440,000 clones, with around 88% as singletons. Source material: peripheral blood. These receptors all come from a woman aged 50 to 65 with COVID-19, enrolled during active disease.

The genes are TRBV4-1 and TRBJ1-5, with D perhaps TRBD1 (5 bases). The V end lost 2 bases, the J end lost 0 bases, and 17 bases lay between the germline ends. CDR1 and CDR2 from the germline V gene are MGHRA and YSYEKL. The CDR3 runs 18 residues. In DNA, the CDR3 is TGCGCCAGCAGCCAAAGTCGTGGGGCGGTGTCTAGCAATCAGCCCCAGCATTTT. Protein sequence: CASSQSRGAVSSNQPQHF.

This chain links TRBV3-1 (or the pseudogene TRBV3-2) with TRBJ2-7; the match to TRBD2 covers 11 bases. With V trimmed by 7 bases and J by 3 bases, 8 bases remained unmatched. CDR1 and CDR2 from the germline V gene are LGHDT and YNNKEL (reference sequence). The CDR3 is 15 residues long. The CDR3 nucleotides read TGTGCCAGCAAATCCGGGACTAGCGGAATCTACGAGCAGTACTTC. Residues: CASKSGTSGIYEQYF.

The chain links TRBV27 to TRBJ2-3; TRBD2 matches 10 bases. Trimming at V came to 4 bases and at J to 5 bases, leaving 9 bases not matched to a gene. Germline V lookup: CDR1 MNHEY, CDR2 SMNVEV (reference sequence). The CDR3 covers 16 residues. In DNA form, the CDR3 reads TGTGCCAGCAGTTCTCTGAAGCGGGGGGGAATAGATACGCAGTATTTT. It yields the protein CASSSLKRGGIDTQYF.

The chain is built from TRBV5-1 and TRBJ1-2; TRBD1 aligns across 10 bases. The J segment lost 8 bases and the V segment lost 4 bases, leaving 11 bases of the junction unmatched. The CDR3 extends over 15 amino acids. Germline V lookup: CDR1 SGHRS, CDR2 YFSETQ. The CDR3 reads CASSARQGASEGYTF. The CDR3 DNA is TGCGCCAGCAGCGCGCGACAGGGGGCGTCGGAAGGCTACACCTTC.

This rearrangement joins TRBV30 to TRBJ1-6; D gene ambiguous. Germline CDR1 GTSNPN, CDR2 SVGIG (reference sequence). The CDR3 spans 14 residues. Trimming shortened V by 2 bases and J by 10 bases, and 15 bases separated the two germline ends. CDR3 sequence (DNA): TGTGCCTGGAGTCATCTAGGTTTTGGATCACCCCTCCACTTT. Translated: CAWSHLGFGSPLHF.

The J gene is TRBJ2-3, the V gene TRBV12-2; no check of the table's D call, TRBD1, against the DNA was made. TRBV12-2 is tagged as a pseudogene. The CDR3 length is 17 residues. This chain's CDR3 is CASRLVNYGRGKDTQYF. The DNA for the CDR3 is TGTGCAAGTCGCTTAGTTAATTACGGCAGGGGAAAAGATACGCAGTATTTT.

The CDR3: CASSPTSGETQYF. In DNA, the CDR3 is TGTGCCAGCAGCCCCACAAGCGGGGAGACCCAGTACTTC. The chain links TRBV7-9 to TRBJ2-5, with D perhaps matching TRBD2 (6 bases). The CDR3 runs 13 residues. Germline V gives CDR1 SEHNR, CDR2 FQNEAQ (reference sequence). Trimming stripped 5 bases from V and 5 bases from J, with 12 bases between.

With respect to this clone: The identical CDR3 is also encoded by other nucleotide sequences in the sample. The chain recombines TRBV5-1 with TRBJ1-1, with 9 bases that match TRBD1. Germline V gene sequence: CDR1 SGHRS, CDR2 YFSETQ. The V and J ends lost 0 bases and 2 bases, in that order; junction bases with no gene match: 2. There are 15 residues in the CDR3. CDR3 nucleotide sequence: TGCGCCAGCAGCTTGGGACAGGGGGGTAACACTGAAGCTTTCTTT. Encoded protein: CASSLGQGGNTEAFF.

This chain connects TRBV5-5 to TRBJ1-1; TRBD1 might be the D (6 bases). CDR3 length: 14 residues. Looked up from germline, CDR1 is SGHKS and CDR2 is YYEKEE (reference sequence). The germline V and J ends were trimmed by 4 bases and 6 bases, with 16 bases remaining between them. The CDR3: CASSPQGLPAEAFF. CDR3 DNA: TGTGCCAGCAGCCCACAGGGACTACCCGCTGAAGCTTTCTTT.

This clone was seen only a few times. This chain connects TRBV2 to TRBJ1-5, with a weak D call TRBD1 (6 bases). Germline CDR1 SNHLY, CDR2 FYNNEI. CDR3 length equals 15 residues. Trimming cost V 6 bases and J 0 bases, with 12 bases left between them. CDR3 sequence (DNA): TGTGCCAGCAGCGCGGACAGCAATAGCAATCAGCCCCAGCATTTT. Its protein is CASSADSNSNQPQHF.

This clone was counted only a few times. This rearrangement joins TRBV9 to TRBJ2-5, with 7 positions matching TRBD1. The J segment lost 1 base and the V segment lost 4 bases, leaving 4 bases of the junction unmatched. CDR1 is SGDLS and CDR2 is YYNGEE in the germline V gene. This CDR3 contains 14 residues. Here the CDR3 reads CASSPQGIQETQYF. The CDR3 bases are TGTGCCAGCAGCCCACAGGGGATCCAAGAGACCCAGTACTTC.

This chain joins TRBV24-1 and TRBJ1-2; TRBD1 might be the D (5 bases). This CDR3 contains 15 residues. V lost 3 bases to trimming and J lost 4 bases, with 14 bases between them. From germline, CDR1 is KGHDR and CDR2 SFDVKD. CDR3 sequence: CATSDSGGDSYGYTF. CDR3 sequence (DNA): TGTGCCACCAGTGATAGCGGGGGAGATAGCTATGGCTACACCTTC.

The CDR3 DNA sequence: TGCAGCGCCGGGGGGTACTCCTACGAGCAGTACTTC. Protein: CSAGGYSYEQYF. V usage is TRBV29-1 and J usage is TRBJ2-7; 7 positions match TRBD2. This CDR3 has 12 residues. Germline-derived CDR1 and CDR2 are SQVTM and ANQGSEA. V lost 7 bases, J lost 0 bases, and 3 bases stayed unmatched.

The chain carries TRBV27 and TRBJ2-1; 8 bases agree with TRBD2. The CDR3 runs 21 residues. CDR1 MNHEY and CDR2 SMNVEV come from the germline V gene (reference sequence). V lost 5 bases to trimming and J lost 0 bases; unmatched junction nucleotides: 21. CDR3 residues: CASSPRLRLRGVLSSYNEQFF. The DNA for the CDR3 is TGTGCCAGCAGTCCCCGGCTCCGCCTGCGGGGGGTTCTAAGCTCCTACAATGAGCAGTTCTTC.

The rearrangement joins TRBV24-1 to TRBJ2-7; D may be TRBD1 (5 bases). V dropped 4 bases and J dropped 2 bases, with 8 bases sitting between them. Germline V lookup: CDR1 KGHDR, CDR2 SFDVKD. The CDR3 covers 13 residues. CDR3 coding DNA: TGTGCCACCAGTGACCCAGGGACCTACGAGCAGTACTTC. Residues: CATSDPGTYEQYF.

For the CDR3, the DNA is TGTGCCAGCAGCCCTGACAGGGGGCCTTCTAATGAAAAACTGTTTTTT. Its translation: CASSPDRGPSNEKLFF. The V gene is TRBV6-2 or TRBV6-3, the J gene TRBJ1-4; 10 nucleotides line up with TRBD1. The V and J ends lost 6 bases and 3 bases, in that order; junction bases with no gene match: 7. CDR3 length equals 16 residues. The germline V gene has CDR1 MNHEY and CDR2 SVGEGT.

The rearrangement uses TRBV3-1 (or the pseudogene TRBV3-2) and TRBJ2-7, with 13 bases lining up with TRBD2. J gave up 4 bases and V 4 bases, and 7 bases lay outside the gene matches. Germline CDR1 LGHDT, CDR2 YNNKEL (reference sequence). CDR3 length: 16 residues. The CDR3 is CASSRRTSGGMYEQYF. Here the CDR3 DNA reads TGTGCCAGCAGCCGCAGGACTAGCGGGGGTATGTACGAGCAGTACTTC.

This clone has at least ten counts. This rearrangement joins TRBV21-1 to TRBJ1-2. TRBV21-1 is an annotated pseudogene. The CDR3 consists of 13 residues. CDR3 protein: CASSKVGGCGYTF. The CDR3 DNA follows: TGTGCCAGCAGCAAAGTGGGAGGATGTGGCTACACCTTC.

The chain couples TRBV7-9 to TRBJ2-1; 9 bases are shared with TRBD2. This CDR3 comprises 16 residues. With 5 bases clipped from V and 3 bases from J, the junction kept 8 bases outside the gene matches. The germline V gene has CDR1 SEHNR and CDR2 FQNEAQ (reference sequence). The CDR3 sequence: CASSLSGGAYYNEQFF. The CDR3 coding sequence is TGTGCCAGCAGCCTTAGCGGGGGAGCTTACTACAATGAGCAGTTCTTC.